A single sample gave rise to the 9 T cell receptor beta chains below, sequenced in a study of T cell changes during pregnancy in multiple sclerosis. Produced via immunoSEQ multiplex PCR; TCRdb's table is partial and in-frame only. The sample has about 20,000 clones, 80% to 90% seen once. The material sequenced was CD8+ T cells from peripheral blood mononuclear cells, taken in the third trimester of pregnancy. These receptors originate from a female donor in good health, enrolled as a control in a pregnancy study.

V gene TRBV7-9 combines with J gene TRBJ1-1; TRBD1 matches at 9 bases. V shed 3 bases, J shed 8 bases, and the junction held 4 bases outside the gene matches. In germline, CDR1 is SEHNR, CDR2 FQNEAQ (reference sequence). The CDR3 runs 13 residues. The CDR3 is CASSLGQGVEAFF. As DNA, the CDR3 is TGTGCCAGCAGCTTGGGACAGGGTGTGGAAGCTTTCTTT.

The chain recombines TRBV27 with TRBJ2-1; 8 bases line up with TRBD1. The CDR3 length is 15 residues. V lost 3 bases and J lost 7; bases outside the gene matches: 8. Germline loops: CDR1 MNHEY, CDR2 SMNVEV (reference sequence). For the CDR3, the DNA is TGTGCCAGCAGTTTGTCCCAGGGGGCAAAGAATGAGCAGTTCTTC. It specifies CASSLSQGAKNEQFF.

The chain employs TRBV4-2 and TRBJ2-7; D call uncertain. Per germline, CDR1 LGHNA and CDR2 YNFKEQ. This CDR3 is 13 amino acids long. Trimming cost V 5 bases and J 2 bases, with 10 bases left between them. CDR3 bases: TGTGCCAGCAGCGAGAACCCGGCCTACGAGCAGTACTTC. Translating gives CASSENPAYEQYF.

This clone was detected once. The V gene is TRBV19, the J gene TRBJ2-1; D perhaps matches TRBD2 (6 bases). Germline V gene lookup returns CDR1 LNHDA and CDR2 SQIVND (reference sequence). The CDR3 spans 14 residues. The V gene lost 3 bases and the J gene lost 7 bases, with 13 bases spanning the gap. CDR3 loop: CASSIGGKWNEQFF. The CDR3 DNA is TGTGCCAGTAGTATCGGGGGTAAGTGGAATGAGCAGTTCTTC.

The rearrangement joins TRBV7-9 to TRBJ1-3, with D possibly TRBD1 on 6 matching bases. The germline V and J ends were trimmed by 2 bases and 0 bases, with 11 bases remaining between them. This CDR3 has 16 amino acids. Germline V gives CDR1 SEHNR, CDR2 FQNEAQ (reference sequence). CDR3 bases: TGTGCCAGCAGCTTACCCGACAGGATCTCTGGAAACACCATATATTTT. Encoded protein: CASSLPDRISGNTIYF. The variable domain in full, with the rest retrieved from reference TRBV7-9 and TRBJ1-3, is DTGVSQNPRHKITKRGQNVTFRCDPISEHNRLYWYRQTLGQGPEFLTYFQNEAQLEKSRLLSDRFSAERPKGSFSTLEIQRTEQGDSAMYLCASSLPDRISGNTIYFGEGSWLTVV.

J is TRBJ2-7 and V is TRBV21-1; TRBD2, the table's D call, was not compared with the DNA. TRBV21-1 is flagged as a pseudogene. CDR3 length: 13 residues. CDR3 in DNA: TGTGCCAGCAGCTCGCGGGGGAGGTACGAGCAGTACTTC. Its protein is CASSSRGRYEQYF.

The chain carries TRBV5-6 and TRBJ1-4; D is ambiguous. The germline V gene encodes CDR1 SGHDT and CDR2 YYEEEE. Trimming took 0 bases from V and 14 from J, leaving 14 bases between them. There are 13 residues in the CDR3. CDR3 sequence reads: CASSLEFGPSLFF. The CDR3 DNA reads as TGTGCCAGCAGCTTGGAGTTTGGGCCAAGTCTGTTTTTT. Filled out from reference TRBV5-6 and TRBJ1-4, the complete variable domain reads DAGVTQSPTHLIKTRGQQVTLRCSPKSGHDTVSWYQQALGQGPQFIFQYYEEEERQRGNFPDRFSGHQFPNYSSELNVNALLLGDSALYLCASSLEFGPSLFFGSGTQLSVL.

The chain links TRBV12-5 to TRBJ1-1; possibly TRBD1 for D (6 bases). The germline V gene has CDR1 LGHNT and CDR2 FRNRAP. The CDR3 covers 14 residues. Trimming took off 2 bases at V and 8 bases at J, with 15 bases between the two ends. The CDR3 sequence is CASGLIDSGQEAFF. CDR3 DNA: TGTGCTAGTGGTTTGATCGATTCTGGACAGGAAGCTTTCTTT.

V usage is TRBV5-4 and J usage is TRBJ2-1, with 10 bases that match TRBD2. With V trimmed by 2 bases and J by 6 bases, 8 bases remained unmatched. Germline lookup yields CDR1 SGHNT and CDR2 YYREEE (reference sequence). The CDR3 sequence is 16 residues long. The CDR3 DNA is TGTGCCAGCAGCTTTGGGCCTAGCGGGAGAAGCAATGAGCAGTTCTTC. It encodes CASSFGPSGRSNEQFF.